The clone carrying this T cell receptor beta chain was seen a handful of times. Its target is not known. This sample was included in a study of cytomegalovirus exposure and HLA in healthy donors. Findings and limits, study-wide: Cytomegalovirus status was reportedly diagnosed by the classifier with high sensitivity and specificity.

Produced via immunoSEQ multiplex PCR; TCRdb's table is partial and in-frame only. The sample holds under 250,000 clones; 80% to 90% are singletons and the top ten take about 2.8%. This TCR was sampled from a man between 18 and 29 years old in good health and CMV-seronegative. The sequencing input was PBMCs.

The CDR3 DNA reads as TGTGCCAGCAGTTACCGAGCGGAGCAGCCCCAGCATTTT. Translating it yields CASSYRAEQPQHF. This chain joins TRBV6-5 and TRBJ1-5, with unresolved D. CDR1 and CDR2 (germline): MNHEY, SVGAGI. V was pared by 2 bases and J by 7 bases, with 9 bases between. The length of the CDR3 is 13 residues.